This T cell receptor (beta chain) was captured in a study of cytomegalovirus exposure and HLA in healthy donors. The V gene lost 6 bases and the J gene lost 8 bases, with 10 bases spanning the gap. CDR1 and CDR2 from the germline V gene are MDHEN and SYDVKM. The CDR3 spans 12 residues. Details on this clone: What it recognizes is unknown.

Both 60 Vbeta primers and 13 Jbeta primers went into the PCR. The method was immunoSEQ multiplex PCR; TCRdb's version includes in-frame clones alone and lacks a portion of them. The repertoire has approximately 94,000 clones, less than 85% of them found once; the top ten carry 4% to 5.5%. Study results and limitations: Previously analyzed data showed that most TCR beta V segments were productive at a frequency of about 87% or about 30%. The availability of immune exposure information extended only to CMV serostatus. Researchers reportedly found TCR beta sequences accurately predicted most subjects' HLA-A and HLA-B alleles.

This sequence joins TRBV28 and TRBJ1-4; no clear D. This sequence was found in a young man in good health and CMV-seropositive. Material for sequencing was PBMCs. CDR3 protein: CASSRSGEKLFF. The CDR3, as DNA: TGTGCCAGCAGCCGCTCCGGGGAAAAACTGTTTTTT.